Listed below are T cell receptor beta chains from one sample, sequenced in a study of cytomegalovirus exposure and HLA in healthy donors. Data came from immunoSEQ multiplex PCR; TCRdb stores just in-frame clones and leaves some out. The data contain fewer than 60,000 clones, about 80% of them seen just once; the ten biggest clones take up 2.5% to 3%. The sample was PBMCs. These receptors were taken from a man between 45 and 60 years old in good health and CMV-seronegative. Both conserved end residues are part of each CDR3. The order of the fields is V gene, clone size, J gene, D gene, CDR3 protein, CDR3 DNA. A D gene is named only where the DNA matches it firmly. Size is stated for part of the rows, as once, few or many counts, or as a class when the clone is expanded.

TRBV27	few	TRBJ2-5	TRBD2	CASRLAGGETQYF	TGTGCCAGCAGACTAGCGGGAGGAGAGACCCAGTACTTC
TRBV5-1	few	TRBJ2-5	.	CASSLALGALGETQYF	TGCGCCAGCAGCTTGGCGCTGGGGGCCCTAGGGGAGACCCAGTACTTC
TRBV4-1	.	TRBJ1-5	.	CASSQGGIQGHQPQHF	TGCGCCAGCAGCCAAGGGGGTATCCAGGGGCATCAGCCCCAGCATTTT
TRBV19	few	TRBJ1-2	.	CASSIVGGIYGYTF	TGTGCCAGTAGTATAGTTGGCGGAATATATGGCTACACCTTC
TRBV27	.	TRBJ1-6	TRBD1	CASSLRPQQGLSSYNSPLHF	TGTGCCAGCAGTTTACGCCCACAACAGGGGTTGAGCTCCTATAATTCACCCCTCCACTTT
TRBV19	.	TRBJ2-6	.	CASSFTGSGANVLTF	TGTGCCAGTAGTTTTACAGGGTCTGGGGCCAACGTCCTGACTTTC
TRBV7-9	once	TRBJ2-7	TRBD1	CASSLQGVTYYEQYF	TGTGCCAGCAGCTTACAGGGGGTAACGTACTACGAGCAGTACTTC
TRBV28	.	TRBJ2-5	TRBD2	CASSLGSGTSVSETQYF	TGTGCCAGCAGTTTAGGCTCCGGGACTAGCGTTTCAGAGACCCAGTACTTC
TRBV25-1	.	TRBJ1-2	.	CASSEAGPNYGYTF	TGTGCCAGCAGTGAGGCGGGTCCTAACTATGGCTACACCTTC
TRBV23-1	.	TRBJ2-5	TRBD2	CARNRGGLAGQETQYF	TGCGCCAGAAATAGGGGGGGACTAGCGGGCCAAGAGACCCAGTACTTC
TRBV11-2	.	TRBJ2-3	TRBD2	CASSLGLADRSSTDTQYF	TGTGCCAGCAGCTTGGGACTAGCTGACCGGTCTAGCACAGATACGCAGTATTTT
TRBV5-6	medium-sized	TRBJ2-5	TRBD2	CASGGLAGSTQYF	TGTGCCAGCGGGGGACTAGCGGGGTCGACCCAGTACTTC
TRBV2	.	TRBJ2-1	TRBD1	CASSAGGVGNEQFF	TGTGCCAGCAGTGCAGGGGGCGTGGGCAATGAGCAGTTCTTC
TRBV29-1	.	TRBJ1-4	TRBD1	CSARSRDSATNEKLFF	TGCAGCGCCCGGTCCCGGGACAGCGCAACTAATGAAAAACTGTTTTTT
TRBV27	.	TRBJ2-3	TRBD2	CASSPSGGASDTQYF	TGTGCCAGCAGTCCTAGCGGGGGGGCATCAGATACGCAGTATTTT
TRBV2	few	TRBJ1-6	.	CASSTGFPPLHF	TGTGCCAGCAGTACAGGGTTTCCACCCCTCCACTTT
TRBV27	.	TRBJ1-1	.	CASSSSAVGGMNTEAFF	TGTGCCAGCAGTTCATCGGCGGTGGGGGGGATGAACACTGAAGCTTTCTTT
TRBV5-1	.	TRBJ1-2	.	CASSQNPEYGYTF	TGCGCCAGCAGCCAGAATCCGGAGTATGGCTACACCTTC
TRBV18	few	TRBJ2-5	TRBD1	CASSPTGRETQYF	TGTGCCAGCTCCCCGACAGGGCGAGAGACCCAGTACTTC
TRBV6-5	.	TRBJ1-3	TRBD1	CASSSTGGTGNTIYF	TGTGCCAGCAGTTCGACAGGGGGCACGGGGAACACCATATATTTT
TRBV2	.	TRBJ1-1	.	CASSELGRMNTEAFF	TGTGCCAGCAGTGAATTGGGGAGGATGAACACTGAAGCTTTCTTT
TRBV6-1	.	TRBJ2-7	TRBD1	CASSGTGYQYEQYF	TGTGCCAGCAGTGGGACAGGGTATCAATACGAGCAGTACTTC
TRBV6-4	.	TRBJ2-7	TRBD2	CASRGLAAYEQYF	TGTGCCAGCAGGGGACTAGCGGCCTACGAGCAGTACTTC
TRBV19	once	TRBJ2-5	TRBD1	CASSPRGPGETQYF	TGTGCCAGTTCACCCAGGGGGCCCGGAGAGACCCAGTACTTC
TRBV5-6	few	TRBJ2-5	TRBD2	CASSRPGLAGVKVETQYF	TGTGCCAGCAGCAGACCGGGACTAGCGGGGGTGAAGGTGGAGACCCAGTACTTC
TRBV7-9	.	TRBJ2-3	.	CASSLSSTDTQYF	TGTGCCAGCAGCTTATCGAGCACAGATACGCAGTATTTT
TRBV14	.	TRBJ1-6	.	CASSQGRQKNSPLHF	TGTGCCAGCAGCCAGGGCCGGCAGAAAAATTCACCCCTCCACTTT
TRBV29-1	.	TRBJ1-4	.	CSVEGHSSEKLFF	TGCAGCGTTGAGGGACATTCGAGTGAAAAACTGTTTTTT
TRBV7-9	once	TRBJ2-7	.	CASSLDGAGNYEQYF	TGTGCCAGCAGCTTAGACGGGGCGGGAAACTACGAGCAGTACTTC
TRBV7-2	few	TRBJ2-7	.	CASSLAPGRDEQYF	TGTGCCAGCAGCTTAGCCCCCGGGAGAGACGAGCAGTACTTC
TRBV11-2	.	TRBJ2-3	TRBD1	CASSLRTGTRNTQYF	TGTGCCAGCAGCTTACGGACAGGGACGAGGAATACGCAGTATTTT
TRBV6-1	.	TRBJ2-3	.	CASSELQGYTDTQYF	TGTGCCAGCAGTGAATTACAGGGCTACACAGATACGCAGTATTTT
TRBV7-8	.	TRBJ2-5	TRBD1	CASSFWGQGAGQETQYF	TGTGCCAGCAGCTTTTGGGGGCAGGGGGCGGGCCAAGAGACCCAGTACTTC
TRBV6-4	.	TRBJ2-2	TRBD2	CASQANPAGGPNTGELFF	TGTGCCAGTCAGGCCAATCCAGCGGGGGGCCCAAACACCGGGGAGCTGTTTTTT
TRBV5-4	.	TRBJ2-7	TRBD1	CASSSLLGQGLEEQYF	TGTGCCAGCAGCTCGTTGCTGGGACAGGGGCTAGAGGAGCAGTACTTC
TRBV29-1	.	TRBJ1-1	TRBD1	CSADRGRTEAFF	TGCAGCGCGGACAGGGGGCGAACTGAAGCTTTCTTT
TRBV5-1	.	TRBJ1-2	.	CASSLDDGELGGYTF	TGCGCCAGCAGCTTGGACGACGGGGAGTTAGGTGGCTACACCTTC
TRBV4-3	once	TRBJ2-5	TRBD2	CASSQDRQAGGGETQYF	TGCGCCAGCAGCCAAGATCGCCAAGCGGGGGGCGGTGAGACCCAGTACTTC
TRBV5-1	.	TRBJ2-1	.	CASSGGGTNNEQFF	TGCGCCAGCAGCGGCGGGGGCACCAACAATGAGCAGTTCTTC
TRBV28	once	TRBJ1-4	TRBD1	CASSLIPGQGAEKLFF	TGTGCCAGCAGTTTAATCCCCGGACAGGGGGCTGAAAAACTGTTTTTT
TRBV27	.	TRBJ2-7	TRBD1	CASSRRAGGVDEQYF	TGTGCCAGCAGCCGGCGGGCAGGGGGCGTAGACGAGCAGTACTTC
TRBV7-3	.	TRBJ2-1	.	CASSPEGSYNEQFF	TGTGCCAGCAGCCCGGAGGGATCCTACAATGAGCAGTTCTTC
TRBV10-3	.	TRBJ2-5	.	CAISAGQWETQYF	TGTGCCATCAGTGCAGGACAGTGGGAGACCCAGTACTTC
TRBV7-7	.	TRBJ2-2	TRBD2	CASSLAMSGGAGELFF	TGTGCCAGCAGCTTAGCGATGAGCGGGGGTGCCGGGGAGCTGTTTTTT